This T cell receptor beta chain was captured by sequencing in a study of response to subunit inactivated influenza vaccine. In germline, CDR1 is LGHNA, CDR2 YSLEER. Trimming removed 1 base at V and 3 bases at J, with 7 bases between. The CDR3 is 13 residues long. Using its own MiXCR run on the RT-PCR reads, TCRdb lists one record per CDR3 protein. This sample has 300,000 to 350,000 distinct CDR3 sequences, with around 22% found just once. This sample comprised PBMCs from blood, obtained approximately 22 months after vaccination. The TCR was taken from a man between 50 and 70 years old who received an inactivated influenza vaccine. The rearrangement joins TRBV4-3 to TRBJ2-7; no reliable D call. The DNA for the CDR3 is TGCGCCAGCAGCCAAGCCCACGGCTACGAGCAGTACTTC. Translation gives CASSQAHGYEQYF.